This T cell receptor beta chain was captured by sequencing in a study of long-term antiretroviral therapy in people with HIV. The ends were cut back, 6 bases at V and 1 base at J, with 13 bases in the middle. Per the germline V gene, CDR1 is MDHEN and CDR2 is SYDVKM. The CDR3 length is 15 residues. PBMC samples from each donor numbered at least one pre-ART and at least two post-ART. The United States was where all participants with HIV were treated. Study-level findings and limits: Controls exceeded HIV repertoires in CDR3 length range.

In the case of this clone: Its antigen is unidentified.

The run of the v3.0 immunoSEQ assay was at survey level. Profiled with immunoSEQ multiplex PCR; TCRdb holds only in-frame clones, not every one. This table has around 20,000 clones, roughly 79% appearing once. The TCR originated in a man in his forties or fifties with HIV. The sample was unsorted PBMCs, taken 2.2 years after starting antiretroviral therapy. V gene TRBV28 combines with J gene TRBJ1-3; D gene unclear. As DNA, the CDR3 is TGTGCCAGCAGCACCTGGGGAGTGTCTGGAAACACCATATATTTT. This translates into CASSTWGVSGNTIYF.